The 4 T cell receptor beta chains in this list originate from one sample, sequenced in a study of cytomegalovirus exposure and HLA in healthy donors. PCR was performed using 60 Vbeta and 13 Jbeta primers. The protocol was immunoSEQ multiplex PCR, while the TCRdb copy is restricted to in-frame clones and leaves out a portion. The top ten hold less than 3.5% of the sample, which has approximately 100,000 clones, over 55% seen once. Sequences were obtained from PBMCs. The receptors stem from a female donor in good health and CMV-seronegative.

The genes are TRBV7-9 and TRBJ2-3; TRBD2 is a possible D gene (6 bases). V dropped 0 bases and J dropped 9 bases, with 13 bases sitting between them. The CDR3 loop spans 14 amino acids. Per the germline V gene, CDR1 is SEHNR and CDR2 is FQNEAQ (reference sequence). The CDR3 is CASSLAGDRGTQYF. The CDR3 nucleotides are TGTGCCAGCAGCTTAGCCGGAGACCGGGGGACGCAGTATTTT.

The rearrangement uses TRBV28 and TRBJ2-5, with TRBD2 as a possible D gene (6 bases). Germline CDR1 is MDHEN and CDR2 is SYDVKM. The CDR3 has 13 amino acids. V was clipped by 8 bases and J by 5 bases, with 15 bases between them. This CDR3 is CASGTSPRETQYF. The CDR3 DNA follows: TGTGCCAGCGGGACTTCCCCCAGGGAGACCCAGTACTTC.

The V call is TRBV27, the J call TRBJ2-7; 8 bases fit TRBD1. The germline CDR1 and CDR2 sequences are MNHEY and SMNVEV (reference sequence). The V and J ends lost 5 bases and 7 bases, in that order; junction bases with no gene match: 4. The CDR3 contains 12 residues. CDR3 region: CASSRTGGEQYF. In DNA, the CDR3 is TGTGCCAGCAGTCGAACAGGGGGTGAGCAGTACTTC.

This chain connects TRBV5-1 to TRBJ2-7; 10 bases match TRBD2. The CDR3 extends over 16 amino acids. Germline values: CDR1 SGHRS, CDR2 YFSETQ. The junction had 11 bases not matched to a gene; V was cut back by 4 bases and J by 4 bases. CDR3 region: CASSLIPSGSRYEQYF. The CDR3 nucleotides read TGCGCCAGCAGCCTGATTCCTAGCGGGAGTCGGTACGAGCAGTACTTC.